This T cell receptor beta chain was identified during a study of beta chain features in type 1 diabetes. Comment on this clone: Its target is unknown.

The CDR3 runs 15 residues. Trimming cost V 4 bases and J 0 bases, with 13 bases left between them. Germline lookup yields CDR1 SGDLS and CDR2 YYNGEE. Purities over 98% were achieved in all sorted populations. Sequenced material consisted of expressed TCRB transcripts (all of the isolated RNA was reverse transcribed). Some clones are missing from TCRdb's copy, which holds only in-frame ones; the method was immunoSEQ multiplex PCR. This sample yields 640,000 or so clones, of which more than 13% are seen a single time; 0.035% to 0.045% belongs to the top ten. Whole-study findings and limits: All four CD4+ subsets from Type 1 diabetes patients carried moderately but significantly shorter TCRB CDR3s. Over-representation of high TCR-expressing cells was a possible consequence of cDNA sequencing. Whatever favoring of shorter templates PCR might show would apply equally to patients and controls. Fewer junction insertions and more nucleotide deletions appeared in type 1 diabetes patients.

The V and J genes are TRBV9 and TRBJ2-5; D not certain. This receptor was taken from a man in his late teens or twenties with type 1 diabetes. Sequenced sample: naive CD4+ T cells from blood. The CDR3 loop reads CASSLATTYQETQYF. The CDR3 coding sequence is TGTGCCAGCAGCCTCGCGACAACGTACCAAGAGACCCAGTACTTC.